This is a list of T cell receptor beta chains from one sample in a study of T cells in Graves' hyperthyroidism and ophthalmopathy. TCRdb processed the multiplex PCR reads anew with MiXCR; each CDR3 protein has one entry. The table has about 100,000 distinct CDR3 sequences, roughly 15% seen once. Sequenced input: blood. Receptor source: a woman between 45 and 65 years old with Graves' hyperthyroidism. CDR3s include the opening cysteine and the closing phenylalanine or tryptophan. D genes are given only for firm matches. The size of a clone is reported for some rows only, either as once, few or many, or as a class for expanded clones.

clone_size: many; j_call: TRBJ2-7; d_call: -; v_call: TRBV12-3/TRBV12-4; cdr3_aa: CASETVRALYELYF; cdr3_nt: TGTGCCAGCGAAACTGTACGGGCGCTCTACGAGCTGTACTTC
clone_size: many; j_call: TRBJ2-3; d_call: -; v_call: TRBV6-1; cdr3_aa: CASRRQGTDTQYF; cdr3_nt: TGTGCCAGCAGGCGACAGGGCACAGATACGCAGTATTTT
clone_size: many; j_call: TRBJ2-2; d_call: TRBD2; v_call: TRBV6-5; cdr3_aa: CASSYSSRGGTGELFF; cdr3_nt: TGTGCCAGCAGTTACTCGAGCCGGGGGGGAACCGGGGAGCTGTTTTTT
clone_size: many; j_call: TRBJ1-6; d_call: -; v_call: TRBV6-1; cdr3_aa: CASSEAANSPLHF; cdr3_nt: TGTGCCAGCAGTGAAGCGGCCAATTCACCCCTCCACTTT
clone_size: -; j_call: TRBJ2-7; d_call: TRBD1; v_call: TRBV5-1; cdr3_aa: CASSLYGTGGYEQYF; cdr3_nt: TGCGCCAGCAGCTTGTATGGGACAGGGGGCTACGAGCAGTACTTC
clone_size: many; j_call: TRBJ1-4; d_call: TRBD1; v_call: TRBV7-9; cdr3_aa: CASSLGDRRNEKLFF; cdr3_nt: TGTGCCAGCAGCTTAGGGGACAGGCGGAATGAAAAACTGTTTTTT
clone_size: many; j_call: TRBJ2-7; d_call: TRBD2; v_call: TRBV20-1; cdr3_aa: CSARGLASGSYEQYF; cdr3_nt: TGCAGTGCTAGAGGTCTGGCTAGCGGGAGCTACGAGCAGTACTTC
clone_size: many; j_call: TRBJ2-1; d_call: -; v_call: TRBV7-9; cdr3_aa: CASSLGFISYNEQFF; cdr3_nt: TGTGCCAGCAGCTTAGGGTTCATCTCCTACAATGAGCAGTTCTTC
clone_size: many; j_call: TRBJ1-4; d_call: TRBD1; v_call: TRBV20-1; cdr3_aa: CSARRDSGEKLFF; cdr3_nt: TGCAGTGCTAGGCGGGACAGCGGTGAAAAACTGTTTTTT
clone_size: many; j_call: TRBJ1-5; d_call: TRBD1; v_call: TRBV28; cdr3_aa: CASSADRASNQPQHF; cdr3_nt: TGTGCCAGCAGCGCGGACAGGGCAAGCAATCAGCCCCAGCATTTT
clone_size: many; j_call: TRBJ2-1; d_call: TRBD2; v_call: TRBV4-1; cdr3_aa: CASSQPAGGPYNEQFF; cdr3_nt: TGCGCCAGCAGCCAACCAGCGGGAGGCCCCTACAATGAGCAGTTCTTC
clone_size: many; j_call: TRBJ2-6; d_call: TRBD1; v_call: TRBV27; cdr3_aa: CASSWWGQGSFSGANVLTF; cdr3_nt: TGTGCCAGCAGCTGGTGGGGACAGGGTTCCTTCTCTGGGGCCAACGTCCTGACTTTC
clone_size: many; j_call: TRBJ2-3; d_call: TRBD2; v_call: TRBV6-4; cdr3_aa: CASSDSAGGSTDTQYF; cdr3_nt: TGTGCCAGCAGTGACTCGGCGGGAGGAAGCACAGATACGCAGTATTTT
clone_size: once; j_call: TRBJ2-1; d_call: TRBD1; v_call: TRBV20-1; cdr3_aa: CSARDDWGTGGEQFF; cdr3_nt: TGCAGTGCTAGAGATGATTGGGGGACAGGGGGTGAGCAGTTCTTC
clone_size: many; j_call: TRBJ2-5; d_call: TRBD2; v_call: TRBV9; cdr3_aa: CASSVAGGPGETQYF; cdr3_nt: TGTGCCAGCAGCGTAGCGGGAGGGCCAGGAGAGACCCAGTACTTC
clone_size: many; j_call: TRBJ2-2; d_call: -; v_call: TRBV6-1; cdr3_aa: CASRGGNTGELFF; cdr3_nt: TGTGCCAGCAGAGGAGGGAACACCGGGGAGCTGTTTTTT
clone_size: many; j_call: TRBJ2-3; d_call: -; v_call: TRBV7-6; cdr3_aa: CASSRTTGLGTDTQYF; cdr3_nt: TGTGCCAGCAGCAGGACTACCGGTCTCGGCACAGATACGCAGTATTTT
clone_size: -; j_call: TRBJ2-2; d_call: TRBD1; v_call: TRBV5-1; cdr3_aa: CASRNLDRGLNTGELFF; cdr3_nt: TGCGCCAGCAGGAACTTAGACAGGGGGCTGAACACCGGGGAGCTGTTTTTT
clone_size: many; j_call: TRBJ2-1; d_call: TRBD2; v_call: TRBV7-6; cdr3_aa: CASSAGLAGYNEQFF; cdr3_nt: TGTGCCAGCAGCGCGGGACTAGCGGGATACAATGAGCAGTTCTTC
clone_size: many; j_call: TRBJ1-1; d_call: -; v_call: TRBV7-6; cdr3_aa: CASSLSTGFSTEAFF; cdr3_nt: TGTGCCAGCAGCTTAAGTACGGGTTTTAGCACTGAAGCTTTCTTT
clone_size: -; j_call: TRBJ2-7; d_call: -; v_call: TRBV5-6; cdr3_aa: CASSWAFGQGVNEQYF; cdr3_nt: TGTGCCAGCAGCTGGGCATTCGGTCAGGGAGTAAACGAGCAGTACTTC
clone_size: once; j_call: TRBJ2-7; d_call: TRBD2; v_call: TRBV7-2; cdr3_aa: CASSPQVAGGRDEQYF; cdr3_nt: TGTGCCAGCAGCCCCCAGGTCGCGGGAGGGAGGGACGAGCAGTACTTC
clone_size: -; j_call: TRBJ1-2; d_call: TRBD1; v_call: TRBV2; cdr3_aa: CASSAGTGDGYTF; cdr3_nt: TGTGCCAGCAGTGCCGGGACAGGGGATGGCTACACCTTC
clone_size: many; j_call: TRBJ1-1; d_call: TRBD1; v_call: TRBV29-1; cdr3_aa: CSVWLTGANTEAFF; cdr3_nt: TGCAGCGTGTGGTTGACAGGGGCCAACACTGAAGCTTTCTTT
clone_size: -; j_call: TRBJ1-2; d_call: -; v_call: TRBV19; cdr3_aa: CASSNERTDTYGYTF; cdr3_nt: TGTGCCAGTAGTAATGAGCGAACAGACACCTATGGCTACACCTTC
clone_size: -; j_call: TRBJ1-2; d_call: -; v_call: TRBV11-2; cdr3_aa: CASSLVPQGLNYGYTF; cdr3_nt: TGTGCCAGCAGCTTAGTCCCCCAGGGACTAAACTATGGCTACACCTTC
clone_size: many; j_call: TRBJ1-1; d_call: -; v_call: TRBV5-1; cdr3_aa: CASTEGGGVTEAFF; cdr3_nt: TGCGCCAGCACCGAGGGGGGAGGGGTCACTGAAGCTTTCTTT
clone_size: many; j_call: TRBJ1-4; d_call: -; v_call: TRBV2; cdr3_aa: CASSEGDEKLFF; cdr3_nt: TGTGCCAGCAGTGAGGGGGATGAAAAACTGTTTTTT
clone_size: many; j_call: TRBJ1-2; d_call: -; v_call: TRBV28; cdr3_aa: CASRHGVHYGYTF; cdr3_nt: TGTGCCAGCAGGCATGGGGTCCACTATGGCTACACCTTC
clone_size: -; j_call: TRBJ2-5; d_call: TRBD1; v_call: TRBV5-1; cdr3_aa: CASSPDRAPGETQYF; cdr3_nt: TGCGCCAGCAGCCCTGACAGGGCTCCTGGAGAGACCCAGTACTTC
clone_size: many; j_call: TRBJ2-3; d_call: -; v_call: TRBV5-6; cdr3_aa: CASSPDKASLPADTQYF; cdr3_nt: TGTGCCAGCAGCCCGGACAAGGCTAGCTTACCGGCAGATACGCAGTATTTT
clone_size: many; j_call: TRBJ2-4; d_call: -; v_call: TRBV19; cdr3_aa: CASRPGFRENIQYF; cdr3_nt: TGTGCCAGTAGACCAGGGTTCCGGGAAAACATTCAGTACTTC
clone_size: many; j_call: TRBJ2-1; d_call: -; v_call: TRBV5-1; cdr3_aa: CASSSNRGGGGNEQFF; cdr3_nt: TGCGCCAGCAGCTCCAACAGGGGGGGAGGTGGGAATGAGCAGTTCTTC
clone_size: many; j_call: TRBJ1-2; d_call: -; v_call: TRBV7-3; cdr3_aa: CASSLFANYGYTF; cdr3_nt: TGTGCCAGCAGCTTATTCGCTAACTATGGCTACACCTTC
clone_size: many; j_call: TRBJ2-1; d_call: -; v_call: TRBV24-1; cdr3_aa: CATSDFGEQFF; cdr3_nt: TGTGCCACCAGTGATTTCGGTGAGCAGTTCTTC
clone_size: -; j_call: TRBJ2-5; d_call: TRBD2; v_call: TRBV28; cdr3_aa: CASSSKRGGPRETQYF; cdr3_nt: TGTGCCAGCAGTTCAAAGAGGGGAGGGCCGCGAGAGACCCAGTACTTC
clone_size: -; j_call: TRBJ2-1; d_call: TRBD2; v_call: TRBV19; cdr3_aa: CASSIISGGSYNEQFF; cdr3_nt: TGTGCCAGTAGTATAATTTCGGGGGGCTCCTACAATGAGCAGTTCTTC
clone_size: many; j_call: TRBJ2-2; d_call: TRBD1; v_call: TRBV10-3; cdr3_aa: CAISSTGQGHTGELFF; cdr3_nt: TGTGCCATCAGTTCAACGGGACAGGGGCACACCGGGGAGCTGTTTTTT
clone_size: many; j_call: TRBJ1-4; d_call: TRBD1; v_call: TRBV18; cdr3_aa: CASSRKDREKLFF; cdr3_nt: TGTGCCAGCTCTCGAAAGGACAGGGAAAAACTGTTTTTT
clone_size: many; j_call: TRBJ1-4; d_call: -; v_call: TRBV7-9; cdr3_aa: CASDPPGTPATNEKLFF; cdr3_nt: TGTGCCAGCGACCCTCCCGGGACACCTGCAACTAATGAAAAACTGTTTTTT
clone_size: -; j_call: TRBJ1-2; d_call: TRBD1; v_call: TRBV7-2; cdr3_aa: CASSLMGQGVPSYGYTF; cdr3_nt: TGTGCCAGCAGCTTAATGGGACAGGGTGTTCCAAGCTATGGCTACACCTTC
clone_size: few; j_call: TRBJ1-2; d_call: -; v_call: TRBV7-2; cdr3_aa: CASSRTVLDYGYTF; cdr3_nt: TGTGCCAGCTCGCGGACAGTTCTAGACTATGGCTACACCTTC
clone_size: many; j_call: TRBJ2-7; d_call: -; v_call: TRBV7-2; cdr3_aa: CASSLAAGWHEQYF; cdr3_nt: TGTGCCAGCAGCTTAGCGGCAGGGTGGCACGAGCAGTACTTC
clone_size: many; j_call: TRBJ1-2; d_call: TRBD1; v_call: TRBV9; cdr3_aa: CASSVAGGEQGTTNYGYTF; cdr3_nt: TGTGCCAGCAGCGTAGCAGGAGGGGAACAGGGGACAACTAACTATGGCTACACCTTC
clone_size: many; j_call: TRBJ2-7; d_call: -; v_call: TRBV2; cdr3_aa: CASSDTLAVSYEQYF; cdr3_nt: TGTGCCAGCAGTGACACCCTGGCAGTCTCCTACGAGCAGTACTTC
clone_size: many; j_call: TRBJ1-2; d_call: TRBD1; v_call: TRBV9; cdr3_aa: CASSVGFPGQGNYGYTF; cdr3_nt: TGTGCCAGCAGCGTAGGGTTTCCGGGACAGGGGAATTACGGCTACACCTTC
clone_size: many; j_call: TRBJ2-1; d_call: -; v_call: TRBV20-1; cdr3_aa: CSASPGPSSYNEQFF; cdr3_nt: TGCAGTGCTAGTCCGGGACCCAGCTCCTACAATGAGCAGTTCTTC
clone_size: many; j_call: TRBJ2-3; d_call: -; v_call: TRBV10-3; cdr3_aa: CAISATDSTDTQYF; cdr3_nt: TGTGCCATCAGTGCCACAGACAGCACAGATACGCAGTATTTT
clone_size: once; j_call: TRBJ2-1; d_call: TRBD1; v_call: TRBV3-1; cdr3_aa: CASSSSGGSYNEQFF; cdr3_nt: TGTGCCAGCAGCTCTTCAGGGGGCTCGTACAATGAGCAGTTCTTC
clone_size: many; j_call: TRBJ2-1; d_call: -; v_call: TRBV14; cdr3_aa: CASSPFISASNEQFF; cdr3_nt: TGTGCCAGCAGCCCTTTTATTTCGGCTTCCAATGAGCAGTTCTTC
clone_size: -; j_call: TRBJ2-1; d_call: TRBD2; v_call: TRBV20-1; cdr3_aa: CSARVPGTGTSGGNEQFF; cdr3_nt: TGCAGTGCTAGAGTCCCAGGGACCGGGACTAGCGGGGGAAATGAGCAGTTCTTC
clone_size: many; j_call: TRBJ2-1; d_call: TRBD2; v_call: TRBV6-1; cdr3_aa: CASSSYGGDSYNEQFF; cdr3_nt: TGTGCCAGCAGTTCGTACGGGGGGGACTCCTACAATGAGCAGTTCTTC
clone_size: many; j_call: TRBJ2-1; d_call: -; v_call: TRBV4-1; cdr3_aa: CASSLWLVAEQFF; cdr3_nt: TGCGCCAGCAGCCTATGGTTAGTAGCCGAGCAGTTCTTC
clone_size: many; j_call: TRBJ1-1; d_call: -; v_call: TRBV7-9; cdr3_aa: CASSLGLTEAFF; cdr3_nt: TGTGCCAGCAGCTTAGGCCTCACTGAAGCTTTCTTT
clone_size: many; j_call: TRBJ1-1; d_call: -; v_call: TRBV6-5; cdr3_aa: CASRYTTEAFF; cdr3_nt: TGTGCCAGCCGTTACACAACTGAAGCTTTCTTT
clone_size: many; j_call: TRBJ2-1; d_call: TRBD2; v_call: TRBV5-5; cdr3_aa: CASSLGLAVYNEQFF; cdr3_nt: TGTGCCAGCAGCTTGGGACTAGCGGTTTACAATGAGCAGTTCTTC
clone_size: -; j_call: TRBJ2-2; d_call: -; v_call: TRBV12-3/TRBV12-4; cdr3_aa: CASRLLPGLNTGELFF; cdr3_nt: TGTGCCAGCAGATTACTTCCGGGACTGAACACCGGGGAGCTGTTTTTT